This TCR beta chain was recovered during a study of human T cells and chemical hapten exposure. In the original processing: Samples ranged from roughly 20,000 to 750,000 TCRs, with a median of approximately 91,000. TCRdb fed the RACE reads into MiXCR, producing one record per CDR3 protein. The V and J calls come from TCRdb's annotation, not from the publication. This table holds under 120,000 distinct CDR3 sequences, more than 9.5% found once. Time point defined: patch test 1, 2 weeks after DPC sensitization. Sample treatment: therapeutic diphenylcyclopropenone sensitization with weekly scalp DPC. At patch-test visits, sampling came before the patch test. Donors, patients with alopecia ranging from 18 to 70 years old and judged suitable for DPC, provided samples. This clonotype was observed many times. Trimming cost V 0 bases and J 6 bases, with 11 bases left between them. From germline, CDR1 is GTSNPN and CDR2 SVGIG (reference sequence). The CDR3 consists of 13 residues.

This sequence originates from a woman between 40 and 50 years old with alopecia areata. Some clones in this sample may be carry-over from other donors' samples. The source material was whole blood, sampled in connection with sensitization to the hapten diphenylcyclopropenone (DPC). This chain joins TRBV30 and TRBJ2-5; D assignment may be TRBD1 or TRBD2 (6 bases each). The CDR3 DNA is TGTGCCTGGAGTGTACAGGGAGGAAAGACCCAGTACTTC. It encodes CAWSVQGGKTQYF.